The 12 T cell receptor beta chains presented below share a single source sample, sequenced in a study of T cells in women clearing cervical HPV infection. Sequencing used immunoSEQ multiplex PCR; TCRdb keeps in-frame clones, though not all of them. The sample spans about 39,000 clones; the ten largest clones claim 4.5% to 6%. Material for sequencing was blood buffy coat. Source of these receptors: a woman between 18 and 69 years old with a cervical HPV16 infection that either progressed to CIN3+ or cleared (not recorded which).

As for this clone: The read comes to an end 3 residues before the CDR3 does, leaving the germline J gene to fill in the end. The V and J genes are TRBV2 and TRBJ1-2; 7 positions agree with TRBD1. The V segment lost 4 bases and the J segment 4 bases; nucleotides outside the gene matches: 6. CDR3 length: 14 residues. Germline CDR1 is SNHLY and CDR2 is FYNNEI. CDR3 bases read: TGTGCCAGCAGTGTGACAGGGATCAGCTATGGC. It specifies CASSVTGISYG. The complete CDR3 protein is CASSVTGISYGYTF. Combining the CDR3 with reference TRBV2 and TRBJ1-2 gives the whole variable domain EPEVTQTPSHQVTQMGQEVILRCVPISNHLYFYWYRQILGQKVEFLVSFYNNEISEKSEIFDDQFSVERPDGSNFTLKIRSTKLEDSAMYFCASSVTGISYGYTFGSGTRLTVV.

Comments on this clone: The read gets to within 3 residues of the CDR3 end, and the germline J gene fills in the rest. V gene TRBV7-6 combines with J gene TRBJ2-7, with no clear D. Germline V lookup: CDR1 SGHVS, CDR2 FNYEAQ. Trimming stripped 4 bases from V and 3 bases from J, with 10 bases between. This CDR3 is 13 amino acids long. CDR3 loop: CASSSTRVYEQYF. Incomplete CDR3 DNA: TGTGCCAGCAGCTCAACTCGAGTCTACGAG.

A word on this clone: With the read ending 3 residues before the CDR3 end, the germline J gene is used to fill in that end. The genes are TRBV20-1 and TRBJ2-7, with 8 bases identical to TRBD2. The CDR3 totals 13 residues. Germline lookup yields CDR1 DFQATT and CDR2 SNEGSKA (reference sequence). Trimming at V came to 6 bases and at J to 5 bases, leaving 9 bases not matched to a gene. The CDR3 here is CSANGRGVNEQYF. The sequenced CDR3 bases are TGCAGTGCCAACGGGCGGGGGGTCAACGAG.

With regard to this clone: The read finishes 3 residues shy of the CDR3 end, and the germline J gene is used to complete it. The rearrangement links TRBV6-2 or TRBV6-3 to TRBJ1-6; 10 nucleotides align to TRBD1. The V gene's germline CDR1 is MNHEY and CDR2 SVGEGT. V gave up 5 bases and J gave up 6 bases; unmatched junction bases: 7. The CDR3 sequence is 16 residues long. This chain's CDR3 is CASSPPRQGANSPLHF. CDR3 DNA (partial): TGTGCCAGCAGTCCCCCTCGACAGGGGGCTAATTCACCC.

Notes on this clone: The read falls 3 residues short of the CDR3 end, and the missing part is taken from the germline J gene. The J gene is TRBJ1-2, the V gene TRBV4-2; 8 bases are a match to TRBD1. The CDR3 length is 15 residues. After removal of 4 bases from V and 3 bases from J, the junction contained 7 bases not matched to a gene. In germline, CDR1 is LGHNA, CDR2 YNFKEQ. The CDR3 DNA, read in part, is TGTGCCAGCAGCCCCTGGACAGGGAAGGACTATGGC. Its translation is CASSPWTGKDYG. The CDR3 in its entirety is CASSPWTGKDYGYTF.

As regards this clone: The CDR3 extends 3 residues past the end of the read, so its final part is completed from the germline J gene. This chain uses TRBV5-1 with TRBJ2-6; 13 nucleotides match TRBD2. The germline V gene encodes CDR1 SGHRS and CDR2 YFSETQ. Trimming cost V 4 bases and J 2 bases; bases outside gene matches: 12. This CDR3 is built from 20 residues. CDR3: CASSPRQTSGGVTGANVLTF. The DNA read from the CDR3 is TGCGCCAGCAGCCCCCGCCAAACTAGCGGGGGGGTGACTGGGGCCAACGTC.

Comments on this clone: The missing CDR3 end, 3 residues past where the read stops, is filled in from the germline J gene. The rearrangement joins TRBV19 to TRBJ1-1, with D possibly being TRBD1 (5 bases). The CDR3 consists of 12 residues. V dropped 1 base and J dropped 6 bases, with 6 bases sitting between them. Germline CDR1 and CDR2: LNHDA and SQIVND (reference sequence). The CDR3 reads CASSIGGAEAFF. CDR3 DNA, as far as it was read: TGTGCCAGTAGTATAGGGGGGGCTGAA.

On this clone: With the read ending 3 residues before the CDR3 end, the germline J gene is used to fill in that end. The gene calls are TRBV7-9 and TRBJ1-1, with 9 positions matching TRBD1. The germline V gene has CDR1 SEHNR and CDR2 FQNEAQ (reference sequence). The CDR3 consists of 14 residues. V lost 5 bases to trimming and J lost 5 bases; unmatched junction nucleotides: 6. CDR3: CASSLQGARTEAFF. The CDR3 bases that were read are TGTGCCAGCAGCCTACAGGGGGCTAGAACTGAA.

Regarding this clone: The DNA ends 3 residues before the CDR3 does, and the rest of the CDR3 is filled in from the germline J gene. This chain links TRBV6-1 with TRBJ1-5; TRBD1 agrees at 8 bases. Germline V gene lookup returns CDR1 MNHNS and CDR2 SASEGT. V lost 3 bases to trimming and J lost 6 bases; unmatched junction nucleotides: 4. This CDR3 contains 14 residues. The CDR3 sequence: CASSEDRVGQPQHF. CDR3 bases read: TGTGCCAGCAGTGAGGACAGGGTTGGTCAGCCC.

A note on this clone: The read terminates 3 residues before the CDR3 end, so the remaining end is supplied by the germline J gene. The chain recombines TRBV30 with TRBJ2-2, with a tentative D call TRBD1 (5 bases). The germline CDR1 and CDR2 sequences are GTSNPN and SVGIG (reference sequence). V was pared by 0 bases and J by 4 bases, with 15 bases between. This CDR3 contains 16 residues. The CDR3 reads CAWSVDRSPGTGELFF. CDR3 DNA, as far as it was read: TGTGCCTGGAGTGTTGACAGATCTCCCGGCACCGGGGAG.

Notes on this clone: Coverage ceases 3 residues before the CDR3 finishes, and the germline J gene fills in the end. This chain links TRBV10-2 with TRBJ1-5, with 7 positions matching TRBD1. The junction had 5 bases not matched to a gene; V was cut back by 3 bases and J by 6 bases. Germline V gene lookup returns CDR1 WSHSY and CDR2 SAAADI. The CDR3 extends over 14 amino acids. The DNA read from the CDR3 is TGCGCCAGCAGTGACTCTACAGGGGTTCAGCCC. It yields the protein CASSDSTGVQP. The full CDR3 sequence reads CASSDSTGVQPQHF.

On this clone: The read terminates 3 residues ahead of where the CDR3 ends, so the germline J gene completes it. This sequence joins TRBV12-5 and TRBJ2-1; 8 bases are a match to TRBD1. Germline V gene sequence: CDR1 LGHNT, CDR2 FRNRAP. V lost 2 bases to trimming and J lost 6 bases; unmatched junction nucleotides: 6. The CDR3 loop spans 15 amino acids. CDR3 bases read: TGTGCTAGTGGTTTGCCCCGACAGGGGAGCAATGAG. Its translation is CASGLPRQGSNE. The whole CDR3 protein reads CASGLPRQGSNEQFF.